The clone carrying this T cell receptor (beta chain) was detected ten times or more. V lost 6 bases and J lost 5, with 7 bases in between. The V gene's germline CDR1 is SEHNR and CDR2 FQNEAQ (reference sequence). The CDR3 is 11 residues long. TCRdb re-analysed the 5' RACE reads in MiXCR, keeping a single row per CDR3 protein. This table holds approximately 690,000 distinct CDR3 sequences, over 5% found once. The record originates from a study of identical twins. The receptor's source is a man younger than 35 in good health. The source material was naive T cells sorted from blood. V and J are TRBV7-9 and TRBJ1-1; D is unclear. The CDR3 protein is CASRERTEAFF. CDR3 nucleotides: TGTGCCAGCAGGGAGAGGACTGAAGCTTTCTTT.